This TCR beta chain was captured by sequencing in a study of blood T cell repertoires in COVID-19. Produced via immunoSEQ multiplex PCR; TCRdb's table is partial and in-frame only. The sample lists about 74,000 clones, roughly nine tenths occurring once. This CDR3 has 13 amino acids. V lost 1 base, J lost 6 bases, and 0 bases stayed unmatched. Germline CDR1 reads SGHAT; CDR2 reads FQDESV (reference sequence). The sequencing input was peripheral blood. This clonotype originated in a human donor in a cohort sampled during active COVID-19. The rearrangement joins TRBV11-1 to TRBJ2-7; 10 nucleotides line up with TRBD2. The CDR3 loop is CASSLGTSGEQYF. For the CDR3, the DNA is TGTGCCAGCAGCTTAGGGACTAGCGGCGAGCAGTACTTC.